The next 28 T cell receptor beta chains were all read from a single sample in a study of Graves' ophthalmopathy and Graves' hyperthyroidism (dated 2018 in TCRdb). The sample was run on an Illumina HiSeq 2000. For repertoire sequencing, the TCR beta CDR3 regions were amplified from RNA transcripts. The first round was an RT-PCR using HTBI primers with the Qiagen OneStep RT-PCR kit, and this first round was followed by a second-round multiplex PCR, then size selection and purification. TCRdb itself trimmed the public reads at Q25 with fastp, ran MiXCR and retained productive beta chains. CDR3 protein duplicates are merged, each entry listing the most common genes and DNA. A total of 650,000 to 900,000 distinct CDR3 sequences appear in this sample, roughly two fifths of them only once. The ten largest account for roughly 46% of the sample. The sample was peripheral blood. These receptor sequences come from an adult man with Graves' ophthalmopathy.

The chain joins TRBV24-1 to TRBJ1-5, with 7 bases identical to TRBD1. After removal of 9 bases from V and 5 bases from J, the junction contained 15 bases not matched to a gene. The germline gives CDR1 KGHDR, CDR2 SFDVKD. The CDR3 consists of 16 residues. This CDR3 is CATGGVTGTGDQPQHF. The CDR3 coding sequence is TGTGCCACCGGTGGGGTGACAGGAACAGGGGATCAGCCCCAGCATTTT.

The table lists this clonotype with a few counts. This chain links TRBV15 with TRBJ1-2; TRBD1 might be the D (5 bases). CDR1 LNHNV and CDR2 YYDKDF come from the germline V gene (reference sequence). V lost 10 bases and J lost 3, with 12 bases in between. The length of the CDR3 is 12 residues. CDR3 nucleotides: TGTGCCAGCAGGATGACAGACTATGGCTACACCTTC. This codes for CASRMTDYGYTF. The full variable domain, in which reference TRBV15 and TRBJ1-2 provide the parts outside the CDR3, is DAMVIQNPRYQVTQFGKPVTLSCSQTLNHNVMYWYQQKSSQAPKLLFHYYDKDFNNEADTPDNFQSRRPNTSFCFLDIRSPGLGDTAMYLCASRMTDYGYTFGSGTRLTVV.

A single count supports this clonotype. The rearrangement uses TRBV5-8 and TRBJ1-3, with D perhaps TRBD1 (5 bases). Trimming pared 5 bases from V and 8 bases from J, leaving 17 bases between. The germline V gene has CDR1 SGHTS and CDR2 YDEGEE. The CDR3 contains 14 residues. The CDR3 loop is CASRGGLSGYTIYF. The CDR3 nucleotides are TGTGCCAGCAGGGGGGGTCTAAGTGGCTACACCATATATTTT. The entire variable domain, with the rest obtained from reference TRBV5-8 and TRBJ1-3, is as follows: EAGVTQSPTHLIKTRGQQATLRCSPISGHTSVYWYQQALGLGLQFLLWYDEGEERNRGNFPPRFSGRQFPNYSSELNVNALELEDSALYLCASRGGLSGYTIYFGEGSWLTVV.

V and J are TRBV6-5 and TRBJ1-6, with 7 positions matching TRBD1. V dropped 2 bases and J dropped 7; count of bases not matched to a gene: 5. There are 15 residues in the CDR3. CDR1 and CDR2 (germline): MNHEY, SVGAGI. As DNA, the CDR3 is TGTGCCAGCAGTTACGGAGGGGGCAGGAATTCACCCCTCCACTTT. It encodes CASSYGGGRNSPLHF.

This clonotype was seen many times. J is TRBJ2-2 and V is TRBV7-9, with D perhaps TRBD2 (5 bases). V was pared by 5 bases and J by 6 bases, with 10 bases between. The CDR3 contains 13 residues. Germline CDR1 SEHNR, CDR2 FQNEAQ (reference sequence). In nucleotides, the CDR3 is TGTGCCAGCAGCCAGCCGGGGTCCGGGGAGCTGTTTTTT. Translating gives CASSQPGSGELFF.

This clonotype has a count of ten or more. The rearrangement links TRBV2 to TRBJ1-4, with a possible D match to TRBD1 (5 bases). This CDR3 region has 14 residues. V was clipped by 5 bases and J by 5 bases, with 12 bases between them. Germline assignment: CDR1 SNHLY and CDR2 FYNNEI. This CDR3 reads CASSPTALNEKLFF. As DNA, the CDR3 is TGTGCCAGCAGTCCGACAGCCTTAAATGAAAAACTGTTTTTT.

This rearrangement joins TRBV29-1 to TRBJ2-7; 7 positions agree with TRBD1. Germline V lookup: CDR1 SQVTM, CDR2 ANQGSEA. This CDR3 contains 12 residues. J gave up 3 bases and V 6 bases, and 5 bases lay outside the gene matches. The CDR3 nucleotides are TGCAGCGTCGGGAACAGGGGCTACGAGCAGTACTTC. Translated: CSVGNRGYEQYF.

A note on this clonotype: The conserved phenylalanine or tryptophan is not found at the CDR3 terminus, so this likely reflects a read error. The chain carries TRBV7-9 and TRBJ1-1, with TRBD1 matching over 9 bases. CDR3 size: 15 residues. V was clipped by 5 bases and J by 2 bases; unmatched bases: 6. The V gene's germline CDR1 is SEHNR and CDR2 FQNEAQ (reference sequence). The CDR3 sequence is CASSILQGANTEAFI. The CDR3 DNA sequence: TGTGCCAGCAGCATCCTACAGGGGGCCAACACTGAAGCTTTCATT.

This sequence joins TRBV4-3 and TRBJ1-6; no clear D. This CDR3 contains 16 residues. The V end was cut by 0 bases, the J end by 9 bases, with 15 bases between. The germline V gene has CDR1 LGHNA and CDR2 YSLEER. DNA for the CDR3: TGCGCCAGCAGCCAAGATATCCGGCCCCAAGTTTCACCCCTCCACTTT. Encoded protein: CASSQDIRPQVSPLHF.

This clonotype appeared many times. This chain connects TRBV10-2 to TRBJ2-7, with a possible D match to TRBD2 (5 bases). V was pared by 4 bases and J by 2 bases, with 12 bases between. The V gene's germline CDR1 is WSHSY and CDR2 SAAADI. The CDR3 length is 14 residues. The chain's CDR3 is CASSGTGFAYEQYF. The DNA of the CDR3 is TGCGCCAGCAGTGGAACGGGGTTTGCCTACGAGCAGTACTTC.

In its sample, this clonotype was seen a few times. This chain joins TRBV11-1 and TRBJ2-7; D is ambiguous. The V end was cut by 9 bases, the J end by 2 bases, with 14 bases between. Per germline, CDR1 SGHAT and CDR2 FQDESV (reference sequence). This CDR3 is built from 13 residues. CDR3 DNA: TGTGCCAGTAGTAGTGAGATGACCTACGAGCAGTACTTC. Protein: CASSSEMTYEQYF.

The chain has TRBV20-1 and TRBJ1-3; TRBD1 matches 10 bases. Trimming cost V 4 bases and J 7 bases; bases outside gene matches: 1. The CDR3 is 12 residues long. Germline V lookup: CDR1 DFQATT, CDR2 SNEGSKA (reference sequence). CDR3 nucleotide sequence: TGCAGTGCTACGGACAGGGGGAACACCATATATTTT. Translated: CSATDRGNTIYF.

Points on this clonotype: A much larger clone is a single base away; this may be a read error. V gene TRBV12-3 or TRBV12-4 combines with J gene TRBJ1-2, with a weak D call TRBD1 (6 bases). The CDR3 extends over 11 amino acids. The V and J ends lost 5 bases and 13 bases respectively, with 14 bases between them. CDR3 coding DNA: TGTGCCAGCAGTCTTGGACAGTTCCGCACCTTC. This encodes CASSLGQFRTF.

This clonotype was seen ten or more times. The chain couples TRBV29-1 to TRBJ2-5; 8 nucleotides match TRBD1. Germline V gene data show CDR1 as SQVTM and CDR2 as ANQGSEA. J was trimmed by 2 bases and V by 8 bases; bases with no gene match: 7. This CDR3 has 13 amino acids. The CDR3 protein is CSSSGTGQETQYF. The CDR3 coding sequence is TGCAGCTCATCCGGGACAGGTCAAGAGACCCAGTACTTC.

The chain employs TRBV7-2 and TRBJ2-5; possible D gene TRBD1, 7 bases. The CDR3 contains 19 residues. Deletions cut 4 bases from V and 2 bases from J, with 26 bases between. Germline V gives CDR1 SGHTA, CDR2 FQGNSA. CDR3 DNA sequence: TGTGCCAGCAGCTCCCGGCGGGACAGCTCACCCGGGCTACAAGAGACCCAGTACTTC. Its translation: CASSSRRDSSPGLQETQYF.

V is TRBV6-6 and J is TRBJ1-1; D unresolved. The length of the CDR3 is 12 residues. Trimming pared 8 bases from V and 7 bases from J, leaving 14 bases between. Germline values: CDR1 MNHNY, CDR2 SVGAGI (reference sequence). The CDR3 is CASLPPDREAFF. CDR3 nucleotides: TGTGCCAGCCTTCCCCCGGACCGTGAAGCTTTCTTT.

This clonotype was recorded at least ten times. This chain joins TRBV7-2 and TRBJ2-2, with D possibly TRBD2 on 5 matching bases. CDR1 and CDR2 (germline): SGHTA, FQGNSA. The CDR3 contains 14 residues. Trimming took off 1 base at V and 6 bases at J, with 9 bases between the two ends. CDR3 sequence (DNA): TGTGCCAGCAGCTTAGGAGCCGGGGCCGGGGAGCTGTTTTTT. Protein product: CASSLGAGAGELFF.

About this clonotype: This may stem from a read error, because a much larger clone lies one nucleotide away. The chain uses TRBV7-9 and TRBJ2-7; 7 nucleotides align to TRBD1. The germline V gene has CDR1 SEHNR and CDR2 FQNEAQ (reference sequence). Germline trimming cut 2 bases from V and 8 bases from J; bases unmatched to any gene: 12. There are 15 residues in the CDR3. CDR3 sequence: CASSLNDRAVFQQYF. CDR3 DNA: TGTGCCAGCAGCTTAAATGACAGGGCGGTGTTCCAGCAGTACTTC.

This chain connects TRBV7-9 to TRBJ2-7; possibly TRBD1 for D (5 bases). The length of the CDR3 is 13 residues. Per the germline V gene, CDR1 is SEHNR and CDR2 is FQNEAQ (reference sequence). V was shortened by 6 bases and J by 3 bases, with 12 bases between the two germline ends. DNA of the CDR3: TGTGCCAGCAGGTCCAGGGATAACTACGAGCAGTACTTC. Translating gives CASRSRDNYEQYF.

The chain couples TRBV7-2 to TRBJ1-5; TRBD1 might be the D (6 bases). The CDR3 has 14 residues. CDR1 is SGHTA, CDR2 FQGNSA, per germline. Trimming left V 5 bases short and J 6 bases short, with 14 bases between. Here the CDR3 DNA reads TGTGCCAGCAGCCTAGAGAGGGGGAGTCAGCCCCAGCATTTT. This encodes CASSLERGSQPQHF.

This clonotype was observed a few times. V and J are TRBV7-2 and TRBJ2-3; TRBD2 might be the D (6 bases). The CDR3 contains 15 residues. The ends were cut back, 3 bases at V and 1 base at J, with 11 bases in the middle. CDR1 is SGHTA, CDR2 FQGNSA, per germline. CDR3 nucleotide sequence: TGTGCCAGCAGCTTTCTGGCTAGCGGCACAGATACGCAGTATTTT. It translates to CASSFLASGTDTQYF.

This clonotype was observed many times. The CDR3 protein is CASSFGTGGSEAFF. The CDR3 DNA follows: TGTGCCAGCAGTTTCGGAACAGGGGGCTCTGAAGCTTTCTTT. The chain joins TRBV12-3 or TRBV12-4 to TRBJ1-1; 9 bases map to TRBD1. Germline trimming cut 3 bases from V and 6 bases from J; bases unmatched to any gene: 5. CDR3 length equals 14 residues.

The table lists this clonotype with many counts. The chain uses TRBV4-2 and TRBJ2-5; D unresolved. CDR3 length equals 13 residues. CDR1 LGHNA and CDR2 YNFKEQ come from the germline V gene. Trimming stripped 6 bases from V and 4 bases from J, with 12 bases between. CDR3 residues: CASSRLAGETQYF. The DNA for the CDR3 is TGTGCCAGCAGTCGACTGGCAGGAGAGACCCAGTACTTC.

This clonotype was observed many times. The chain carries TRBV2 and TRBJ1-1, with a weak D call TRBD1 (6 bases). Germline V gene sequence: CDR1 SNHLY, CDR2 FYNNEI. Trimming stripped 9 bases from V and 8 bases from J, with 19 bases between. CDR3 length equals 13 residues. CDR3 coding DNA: TGTGCCAGAGGGGGTCAGGGCGAAACCGAAGCTTTCTTT. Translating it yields CARGGQGETEAFF. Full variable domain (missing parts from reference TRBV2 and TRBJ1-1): EPEVTQTPSHQVTQMGQEVILRCVPISNHLYFYWYRQILGQKVEFLVSFYNNEISEKSEIFDDQFSVERPDGSNFTLKIRSTKLEDSAMYFCARGGQGETEAFFGQGTRLTVV.

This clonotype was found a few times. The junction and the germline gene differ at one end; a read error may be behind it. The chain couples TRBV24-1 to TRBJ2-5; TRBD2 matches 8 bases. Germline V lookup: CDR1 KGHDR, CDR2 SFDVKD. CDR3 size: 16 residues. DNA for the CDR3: TGTGCCAGCAGTGAAGAATTGGGCGGGGGGTCGGAGACCCAGTACTTC. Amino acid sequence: CASSEELGGGSETQYF.

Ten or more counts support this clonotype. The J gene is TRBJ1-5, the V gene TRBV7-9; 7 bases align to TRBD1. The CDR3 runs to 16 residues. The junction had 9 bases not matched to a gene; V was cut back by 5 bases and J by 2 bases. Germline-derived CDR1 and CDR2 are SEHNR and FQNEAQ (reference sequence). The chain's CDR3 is CASSGGTGTGNQPQHF. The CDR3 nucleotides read TGTGCCAGCAGCGGAGGGACCGGGACAGGCAATCAGCCCCAGCATTTT.

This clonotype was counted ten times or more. CDR3 protein: CASSQPQGLGYTF. CDR3 bases: TGTGCCAGCAGCCAGCCGCAGGGGCTCGGCTACACCTTC. This sequence joins TRBV3-1 and TRBJ1-2, with D perhaps TRBD1 (6 bases). This CDR3 has 13 amino acids. Deletions cut 3 bases from V and 8 bases from J, with 13 bases between. Germline lookup yields CDR1 LGHDT and CDR2 YNNKEL (reference sequence).

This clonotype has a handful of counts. The CDR3 loop reads CASSQDRHNWSPLHF. The CDR3 DNA sequence: TGTGCCAGCAGCCAAGATCGGCACAACTGGTCACCCCTCCACTTT. The rearrangement links TRBV7-8 to TRBJ1-6; no clear D gene. Trimming removed 5 bases at V and 10 bases at J, with 18 bases between. Germline CDR1 SGHVS, CDR2 FQNEAQ. This CDR3 comprises 15 residues.